A selection of T cell receptor beta chains follows, all from one sample in a study of CD8 T cells in ankylosing spondylitis. Each CDR3 protein gets one entry after TCRdb re-called the 5' RACE reads with MiXCR. The sample carries some 140,000 distinct CDR3 sequences, 7% to 9% recorded once. Input material: synovial fluid, either unsorted or a sorted T cell fraction (not recorded which). The receptors originated from a male donor with ankylosing spondylitis. The CDR3 runs from the conserved cysteine through the conserved F or W. The D gene is left open where the match is weak. Part of the rows lack a size; the others show once, few, many or a class for expanded clones.

CDR3 length: 16; J gene: TRBJ2-2; D gene: TRBD2; V gene: TRBV28; clone size: many; CDR3 DNA: TGTGCCAGCAGTCCGTGGACCGGGAGGGGTACCGGGGAGCTGTTTTTT; CDR3 protein: CASSPWTGRGTGELFF
CDR3 length: 18; J gene: TRBJ2-7; D gene: TRBD2; V gene: TRBV5-6; clone size: few; CDR3 DNA: TGTGCCAGCAGCCCCGGACTAGCGGGGGGGCCAAGCTCCTACGAGCAGTACTTC; CDR3 protein: CASSPGLAGGPSSYEQYF
CDR3 length: 15; J gene: TRBJ1-3; D gene: TRBD1; V gene: TRBV7-9; clone size: many; CDR3 DNA: TGTGCCAGCAGCGAGACAGGGGGCTTAAGAAACACCATATATTTT; CDR3 protein: CASSETGGLRNTIYF
CDR3 length: 16; J gene: TRBJ2-5; D gene: NA; V gene: TRBV4-1; clone size: few; CDR3 DNA: TGCGCCAGCAGCCAAGATCATACCAGGACCGCAGAGACCCAGTACTTC; CDR3 protein: CASSQDHTRTAETQYF
CDR3 length: 12; J gene: TRBJ1-2; D gene: TRBD1; V gene: TRBV20-1; clone size: many; CDR3 DNA: TGCAGTGCTAGTGGACAGGGCTATGGCTACACCTTC; CDR3 protein: CSASGQGYGYTF
CDR3 length: 18; J gene: TRBJ2-1; D gene: NA; V gene: TRBV10-3; clone size: many; CDR3 DNA: TGTGCCATCAGTGAGCCCCTTGGGCGGGGCAAGACCTACAATGAGCAGTTCTTC; CDR3 protein: CAISEPLGRGKTYNEQFF
CDR3 length: 18; J gene: TRBJ2-5; D gene: TRBD1; V gene: TRBV11-1; clone size: few; CDR3 DNA: TGTGCCAGCAGCTTACCCCCACACCGGACAGGGGGCTTGGAGACCCAGTACTTC; CDR3 protein: CASSLPPHRTGGLETQYF
CDR3 length: 12; J gene: TRBJ1-1; D gene: NA; V gene: TRBV28; clone size: few; CDR3 DNA: TGTGCCAGCAGTTTTACGCTACGCCGAGCTTTCTTT; CDR3 protein: CASSFTLRRAFF
CDR3 length: 14; J gene: TRBJ2-7; D gene: NA; V gene: TRBV19; clone size: NA; CDR3 DNA: TGTGCCAGTAGCGAGCATCAGGGTGCCTACGAGCAGTACTTC; CDR3 protein: CASSEHQGAYEQYF
CDR3 length: 13; J gene: TRBJ1-1; D gene: NA; V gene: TRBV18; clone size: many; CDR3 DNA: TGTGCCAGCTCCCGTCAGGGATTTTTTGAAGCTTTCTTT; CDR3 protein: CASSRQGFFEAFF
CDR3 length: 17; J gene: TRBJ1-5; D gene: TRBD1; V gene: TRBV7-2; clone size: NA; CDR3 DNA: TGTGCCAGCAGCTCAGGCGGGGGGACAGGGGGATATCAGCCCCAGCATTTT; CDR3 protein: CASSSGGGTGGYQPQHF
CDR3 length: 14; J gene: TRBJ2-3; D gene: TRBD2; V gene: TRBV20-1; clone size: many; CDR3 DNA: TGCAGTGCTGGGGGGGGACGGAGCGGAGATACGCAGTATTTT; CDR3 protein: CSAGGGRSGDTQYF
CDR3 length: 12; J gene: TRBJ1-1; D gene: TRBD1; V gene: TRBV29-1; clone size: few; CDR3 DNA: TGCAGCGTGAAGGACAGGTTCACTGAAGCTTTCTTT; CDR3 protein: CSVKDRFTEAFF
CDR3 length: 15; J gene: TRBJ1-1; D gene: NA; V gene: TRBV15; clone size: many; CDR3 DNA: TGTGCCACCAGCCCGGGGGACGGGGTGAACACTGAAGCTTTCTTT; CDR3 protein: CATSPGDGVNTEAFF
CDR3 length: 15; J gene: TRBJ1-5; D gene: TRBD1; V gene: TRBV7-2; clone size: many; CDR3 DNA: TGTGCCAGCAGCGTGGGGACAGGGGGCTTTCAGCCCCAGCATTTT; CDR3 protein: CASSVGTGGFQPQHF
CDR3 length: 17; J gene: TRBJ2-7; D gene: TRBD2; V gene: TRBV4-3; clone size: many; CDR3 DNA: TGCGCCAGCAGCCAAGGGCATGATGCGGGAGGCCCCCGCGAGCAGTACTTC; CDR3 protein: CASSQGHDAGGPREQYF
CDR3 length: 16; J gene: TRBJ2-1; D gene: TRBD2; V gene: TRBV28; clone size: many; CDR3 DNA: TGTGCCAGCAGTTTGGCCCGCGGGGGAAACTACAATGAGCAGTTCTTC; CDR3 protein: CASSLARGGNYNEQFF
CDR3 length: 13; J gene: TRBJ2-1; D gene: NA; V gene: TRBV7-8; clone size: many; CDR3 DNA: TGTGCCAGCAGCTTAGGAAGTCGAAATGAGCAGTTCTTC; CDR3 protein: CASSLGSRNEQFF
CDR3 length: 13; J gene: TRBJ2-7; D gene: NA; V gene: TRBV10-2; clone size: few; CDR3 DNA: TGCGCCAGCAGTGACGGGTCGCCCTACGAGCAGTACTTC; CDR3 protein: CASSDGSPYEQYF
CDR3 length: 16; J gene: TRBJ2-3; D gene: TRBD2; V gene: TRBV20-1; clone size: few; CDR3 DNA: TGCAGTGCTAGAGATGCGGGAGGGCCGGGAGGAGATACGCAGTATTTT; CDR3 protein: CSARDAGGPGGDTQYF
CDR3 length: 12; J gene: TRBJ2-1; D gene: TRBD2; V gene: TRBV29-1; clone size: many; CDR3 DNA: TGCAGCGTTGATCTAGCGGGTAATGAGCAGTTCTTC; CDR3 protein: CSVDLAGNEQFF
CDR3 length: 14; J gene: TRBJ1-5; D gene: TRBD1; V gene: TRBV7-2; clone size: medium-sized; CDR3 DNA: TGTGCCAGCAGCCGACAGGGTAGCAATCAGCCCCAGCATTTT; CDR3 protein: CASSRQGSNQPQHF
CDR3 length: 15; J gene: TRBJ2-7; D gene: NA; V gene: TRBV7-2; clone size: many; CDR3 DNA: TGTGCCAGCAGAAGAAACCCCACAGGGACGTACGAGCAGTACTTC; CDR3 protein: CASRRNPTGTYEQYF
CDR3 length: 14; J gene: TRBJ2-1; D gene: NA; V gene: TRBV7-9; clone size: many; CDR3 DNA: TGTGCCAGCAGCCCCAGAGGTTTAGGGGATGAGCAGTTCTTC; CDR3 protein: CASSPRGLGDEQFF
CDR3 length: 15; J gene: TRBJ2-5; D gene: NA; V gene: TRBV5-1; clone size: NA; CDR3 DNA: TGCGCCAGCAGCAAGGGGCGGGCGCGGCTGGAGACCCAGTACTTC; CDR3 protein: CASSKGRARLETQYF